A selection of T cell receptor beta chains follows, all from one sample in a study of shared clonotypes between healthy human individuals. Clones were sequenced by immunoSEQ multiplex PCR, and TCRdb holds only the in-frame ones, with some missing. The sample yields 2 million to 3 million clones, approximately 93% seen once. Sequencing used naive CD4+ T cells from PBMCs. All receptors come from a man in his late teens or twenties in good health. Some clones in this sample may be carry-over from other donors' samples. Each CDR3 is given with its conserved first and last residue. The order of the fields is clone size, D gene, J gene, V gene, CDR3 DNA, CDR3 protein. D genes are given only for firm matches. Clone size is shown for a subset of rows, as once, few, many or a class of expanded clone.

>-|TRBD2|TRBJ2-3|TRBV7-9
TGTGCCGGGGCTAGCGGCGTACTCACAGATACGCAGTATTTT
CAGASGVLTDTQYF
>-|-|TRBJ1-5|TRBV28
TGTGCCAGCGGCTCCGGACAGAACAATCAGCCCCAGCATTTT
CASGSGQNNQPQHF
>-|TRBD1|TRBJ2-5|TRBV5-1
TGCGCCAGCAGCTCTGATGGACAGGGAGGGACCCAGTACTTC
CASSSDGQGGTQYF
>once|-|TRBJ1-3|TRBV19
TGTGCCAGTAGTATCTACCGTACAGGGCCGGGAAACACCATATATTTT
CASSIYRTGPGNTIYF
>-|-|TRBJ1-1|TRBV7-2
TGTGCCAGCAGCTTAGTGGGTGGCGGGAACACTGAAGCTTTCTTT
CASSLVGGGNTEAFF
>-|TRBD1|TRBJ2-7|TRBV5-8
TGTGCCAGCACCCGCTACGGGACAGGGTGGTACGAGCAGTACTTC
CASTRYGTGWYEQYF
>-|-|TRBJ1-2|TRBV4-3
TGCGCCAGCAGCCAAGTTTGGACCACTAACTATGGCTACACCTTC
CASSQVWTTNYGYTF
>-|TRBD1|TRBJ2-7|TRBV7-3
TGTGCCAGCAGCGGTTACAGGGGTGACGAGCAGTACTTC
CASSGYRGDEQYF
>-|TRBD2|TRBJ2-1|TRBV19
TGTGCCAGTAGTATTGTAGCGGGAGGAAATGAGCAGTTCTTC
CASSIVAGGNEQFF
>once|-|TRBJ1-1|TRBV19
TGTGCCAGCAAGCAGGGGTTTCGCACTGAAGCTTTCTTT
CASKQGFRTEAFF
>-|-|TRBJ1-4|TRBV18
TGTGCCAGCTCACCAGGTCAGGGTTCGTTCCTGTTTTTT
CASSPGQGSFLFF
>-|-|TRBJ1-1|TRBV11-2
TGTGCCAGCAGCTTAGAGGCAGGGCGGGGAACTGAAGCTTTCTTT
CASSLEAGRGTEAFF
>-|-|TRBJ2-2|TRBV19
TGTGCCAGTACCGTCGACACCGGGGAGCTGTTTTTT
CASTVDTGELFF
>-|TRBD1|TRBJ1-2|TRBV28
TGTGCCAGCAACACCAGGACAGGGAGGGGGTCCAGCTATGGCTACACCTTC
CASNTRTGRGSSYGYTF
>-|-|TRBJ2-2|TRBV5-1
TGCGCCAGCGAATCGGGTGACACCGGGGAGCTGTTTTTT
CASESGDTGELFF
>-|-|TRBJ2-2|TRBV27
TGTGCCAGCAGTTTCCGTACCGGGGAGCTGTTTTTT
CASSFRTGELFF
>-|-|TRBJ2-5|TRBV5-6
TGTGCCAGCAGCCACCTAGCCAGGGGAATTAGAGAGACCCAGTACTTC
CASSHLARGIRETQYF
>few|TRBD1|TRBJ2-7|TRBV6-1
TGTGCCAGCAGTGAACGGGACAGGGCCTTCTTC
CASSERDRAFF